These 15 T cell receptor beta chains were sequenced from one sample in a study of cytomegalovirus exposure and HLA in healthy donors. The PCR used 60 Vbeta and 13 Jbeta primers. Clones were read by immunoSEQ multiplex PCR, and TCRdb kept only the in-frame ones, dropping some. The sample contains 110,000 to 150,000 clones, 75% to 90% of which appear only once. The source material was PBMCs. The receptors derive from a female donor in good health and CMV-seronegative.

The sample holds a few counts of this clone. The gene calls are TRBV4-1 and TRBJ1-5; no reliable D call. Trimming removed 1 base from V and 5 bases from J, with 12 bases in between. CDR3 length: 15 residues. Germline assignment: CDR1 MGHRA and CDR2 YSYEKL. In DNA form, the CDR3 reads TGCGCCAGCAGCCAAGGAGGCCAGTTGGATCAGCCCCAGCATTTT. Its translation is CASSQGGQLDQPQHF.

The V call is TRBV5-1, the J call TRBJ1-1, with D possibly being TRBD1 (6 bases). CDR1 SGHRS and CDR2 YFSETQ come from the germline V gene. The CDR3 has 13 residues. V was pared by 6 bases and J by 1 base, with 10 bases between. The CDR3 nucleotides are TGCGCCAGCAAAATACAGGGGAACACTGAAGCTTTCTTT. Its protein is CASKIQGNTEAFF.

This chain joins TRBV11-2 and TRBJ1-1; D unresolved. The CDR3 sequence is 14 residues long. Trimming pared 4 bases from V and 2 bases from J, leaving 11 bases between. Germline CDR1 is SGHAT and CDR2 is FQNNGV. CDR3 residues: CASSSTYRNTEAFF. DNA for the CDR3: TGTGCCAGCAGCTCCACTTACAGAAACACTGAAGCTTTCTTT.

The gene calls are TRBV27 and TRBJ1-1, with no clear D. The CDR3 has 15 residues. The germline V gene encodes CDR1 MNHEY and CDR2 SMNVEV (reference sequence). Trimming pared 3 bases from V and 2 bases from J, leaving 13 bases between. The CDR3 DNA is TGTGCCAGCAGTTTTTTGTACGGACTTAACACTGAAGCTTTCTTT. It specifies CASSFLYGLNTEAFF.

The V and J genes are TRBV6-5 and TRBJ2-3; 12 bases map to TRBD2. CDR1 is MNHEY, CDR2 SVGAGI, per germline. CDR3 length equals 15 residues. Germline trimming cut 6 bases from V and 3 bases from J; bases unmatched to any gene: 4. This CDR3 reads CASRPTSGRTDTQYF. Written as DNA, the CDR3 is TGTGCCAGCAGGCCGACTAGCGGGAGAACAGATACGCAGTATTTT.

V and J are TRBV4-1 and TRBJ2-3; 12 bases match TRBD2. The V and J ends lost 0 bases and 6 bases, in that order; junction bases with no gene match: 7. Looked up from germline, CDR1 is MGHRA and CDR2 is YSYEKL. The CDR3 loop spans 17 amino acids. The CDR3 DNA is TGCGCCAGCAGCCAAGATCTAAGGACTAGCGGGGTGGATACGCAGTATTTT. Protein: CASSQDLRTSGVDTQYF.

This clone was observed once. The V call is TRBV6-1, the J call TRBJ2-7; the D is unclear. V was clipped by 4 bases and J by 0 bases, with 7 bases between them. This CDR3 region has 13 residues. Germline lookup yields CDR1 MNHNS and CDR2 SASEGT. CDR3 DNA sequence: TGTGCCAGCAGTGGACTCCTCTCCTACGAGCAGTACTTC. Translated: CASSGLLSYEQYF.

The J gene is TRBJ1-2, the V gene TRBV6-5; TRBD1 matches 10 bases. J gave up 3 bases and V 4 bases, and 2 bases lay outside the gene matches. Germline CDR1 reads MNHEY; CDR2 reads SVGAGI. This CDR3 has 14 residues. CDR3 residues: CASSFGTGDYGYTF. The CDR3 DNA follows: TGTGCCAGCAGTTTTGGGACAGGGGACTATGGCTACACCTTC.

This rearrangement joins TRBV5-1 to TRBJ2-1, with TRBD1 matching 8 bases. The CDR3 runs 12 residues. The junction had 1 base not matched to a gene; V was cut back by 2 bases and J by 9 bases. The germline gives CDR1 SGHRS, CDR2 YFSETQ. CDR3 nucleotides: TGCGCCAGCAGCTTCGACAGGGGTGAGCAGTTCTTC. Translating it yields CASSFDRGEQFF.

This chain connects TRBV28 to TRBJ2-7; D might be TRBD1 (6 bases). Germline V CDR1 and CDR2: MDHEN, SYDVKM. V was shortened by 1 base and J by 4 bases, with 11 bases between the two germline ends. The CDR3 sequence is 14 residues long. The DNA for the CDR3 is TGTGCCAGCAGTTTATTCACAGGGCAATACGAGCAGTACTTC. Translation gives CASSLFTGQYEQYF.

This clone was observed a handful of times. V gene TRBV5-1 combines with J gene TRBJ1-2; D ambiguous. The CDR3 extends over 14 amino acids. CDR1 is SGHRS and CDR2 is YFSETQ in the germline V gene. Trimming took 5 bases from V and 2 from J, leaving 13 bases between them. CDR3 loop: CASSLGEFNYGYTF. The CDR3 nucleotides read TGCGCCAGCAGTCTGGGCGAGTTCAACTATGGCTACACCTTC.

The V gene is TRBV7-2, the J gene TRBJ2-5, with a tentative D call TRBD1 (5 bases). Deletions cut 1 base from V and 0 bases from J, with 15 bases between. Germline-derived CDR1 and CDR2 are SGHTA and FQGNSA. This CDR3 spans 17 amino acids. As DNA, the CDR3 is TGTGCCAGCAGCTTAGGCAGGGTAGGCTCTTACCAAGAGACCCAGTACTTC. Translated: CASSLGRVGSYQETQYF.

The chain has TRBV6-5 and TRBJ1-2, with 8 nucleotides matching TRBD1. CDR1 and CDR2 (germline): MNHEY, SVGAGI. The ends lost 6 bases at V and 8 bases at J; junction bases unmatched: 8. The CDR3 contains 13 residues. CDR3 in DNA: TGTGCCAGCAGCCCCCCAGGGGGCAGGGGCTACACCTTC. This codes for CASSPPGGRGYTF.

The rearrangement uses TRBV14 and TRBJ2-7, with 11 bases identical to TRBD1. The CDR3 spans 18 residues. Germline CDR1 reads SGHDN; CDR2 reads FVKESK. J was trimmed by 1 base and V by 2 bases; bases with no gene match: 10. This CDR3 is CASSQFLGGQGASYEQYF. The CDR3 nucleotides read TGTGCCAGCAGCCAATTCCTGGGCGGACAGGGGGCTTCCTACGAGCAGTACTTC.

This chain uses TRBV7-9 with TRBJ2-1; 7 nucleotides match TRBD1. CDR3 size: 16 residues. Germline V gives CDR1 SEHNR, CDR2 FQNEAQ (reference sequence). Unmatched junction bases numbered 4, after V lost 2 bases and J lost 0 bases. The chain's CDR3 is CASSLQGQSSYNEQFF. The CDR3 region has the DNA TGTGCCAGCAGCTTACAGGGACAGAGCTCCTACAATGAGCAGTTCTTC.